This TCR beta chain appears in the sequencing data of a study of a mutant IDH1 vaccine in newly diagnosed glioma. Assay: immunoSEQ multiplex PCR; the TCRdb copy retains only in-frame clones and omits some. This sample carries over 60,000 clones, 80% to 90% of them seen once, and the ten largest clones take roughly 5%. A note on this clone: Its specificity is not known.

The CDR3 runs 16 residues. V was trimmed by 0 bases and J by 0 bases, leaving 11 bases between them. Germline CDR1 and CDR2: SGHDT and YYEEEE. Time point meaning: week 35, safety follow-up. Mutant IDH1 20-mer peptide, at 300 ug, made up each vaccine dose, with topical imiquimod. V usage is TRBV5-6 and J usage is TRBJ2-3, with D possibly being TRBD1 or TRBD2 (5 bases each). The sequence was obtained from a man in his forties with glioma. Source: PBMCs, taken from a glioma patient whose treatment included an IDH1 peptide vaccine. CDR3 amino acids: CASSLVGTGSTDTQYF. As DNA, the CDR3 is TGTGCCAGCAGCTTGGTGGGGACCGGGAGCACAGATACGCAGTATTTT.